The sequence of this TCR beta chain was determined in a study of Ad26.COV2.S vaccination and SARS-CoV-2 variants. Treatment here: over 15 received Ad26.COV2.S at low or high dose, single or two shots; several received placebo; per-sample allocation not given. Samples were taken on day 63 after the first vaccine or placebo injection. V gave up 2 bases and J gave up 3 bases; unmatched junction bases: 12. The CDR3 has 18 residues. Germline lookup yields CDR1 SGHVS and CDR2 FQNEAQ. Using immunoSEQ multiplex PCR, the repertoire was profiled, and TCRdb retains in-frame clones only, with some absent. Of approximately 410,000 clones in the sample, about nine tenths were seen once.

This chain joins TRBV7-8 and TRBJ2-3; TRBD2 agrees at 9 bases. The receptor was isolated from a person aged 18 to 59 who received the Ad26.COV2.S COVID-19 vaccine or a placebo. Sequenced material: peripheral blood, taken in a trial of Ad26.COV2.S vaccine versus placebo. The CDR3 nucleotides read TGTGCCAGCAGCTTATCTTCGACTAGCGGCCCCTTAACAGATACGCAGTATTTT. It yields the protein CASSLSSTSGPLTDTQYF. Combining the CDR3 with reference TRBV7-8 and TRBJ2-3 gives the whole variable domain GAGVSQSPRYKVAKRGQDVALRCDPISGHVSLFWYQQALGQGPEFLTYFQNEAQLDKSGLPSDRFFAERPEGSVSTLKIQRTQQEDSAVYLCASSLSSTSGPLTDTQYFGPGTRLTVL.